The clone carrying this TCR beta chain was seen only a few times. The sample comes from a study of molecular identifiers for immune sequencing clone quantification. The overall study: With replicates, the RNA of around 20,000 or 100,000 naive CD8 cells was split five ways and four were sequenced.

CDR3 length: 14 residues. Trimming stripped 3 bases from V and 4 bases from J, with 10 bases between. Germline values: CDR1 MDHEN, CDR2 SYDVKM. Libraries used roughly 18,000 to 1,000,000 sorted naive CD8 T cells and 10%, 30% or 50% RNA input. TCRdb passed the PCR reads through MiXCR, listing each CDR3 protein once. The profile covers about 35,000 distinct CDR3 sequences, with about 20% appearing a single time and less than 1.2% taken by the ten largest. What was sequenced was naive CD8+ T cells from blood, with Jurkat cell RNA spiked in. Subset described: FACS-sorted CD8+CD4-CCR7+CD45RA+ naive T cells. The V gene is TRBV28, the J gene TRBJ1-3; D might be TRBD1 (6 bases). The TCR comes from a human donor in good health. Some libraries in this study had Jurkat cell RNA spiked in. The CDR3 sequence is CASSLLGTGNTIYF. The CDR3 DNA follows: TGTGCCAGCAGTTTGTTAGGGACAGGAAACACCATATATTTT.